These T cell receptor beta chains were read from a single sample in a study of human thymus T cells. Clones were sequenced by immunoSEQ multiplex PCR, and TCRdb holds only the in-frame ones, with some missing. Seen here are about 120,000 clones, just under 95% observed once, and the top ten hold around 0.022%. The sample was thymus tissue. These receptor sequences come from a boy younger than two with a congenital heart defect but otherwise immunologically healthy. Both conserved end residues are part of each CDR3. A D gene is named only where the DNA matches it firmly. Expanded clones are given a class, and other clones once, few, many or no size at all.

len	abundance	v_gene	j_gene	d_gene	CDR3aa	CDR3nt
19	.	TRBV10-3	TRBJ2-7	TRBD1	CAISDQQNAGTGFSYEQYF	TGTGCCATCAGTGACCAACAAAATGCTGGGACAGGGTTCAGCTACGAGCAGTACTTC
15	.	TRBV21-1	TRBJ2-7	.	CASSINPGQTYEQYF	TGTGCCAGCAGCATTAATCCGGGACAGACCTACGAGCAGTACTTC
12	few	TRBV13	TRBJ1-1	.	CASSSVSLEAFF	TGTGCCAGCAGCTCCGTATCACTTGAAGCTTTCTTT
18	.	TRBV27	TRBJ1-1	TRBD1	CASSLSTGTGDMNTEAFF	TGTGCCAGCAGTTTATCAACCGGGACAGGTGATATGAACACTGAAGCTTTCTTT
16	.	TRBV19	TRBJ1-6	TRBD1	CATSPRDRVPNSPLHF	TGTGCCACCTCTCCCCGGGACAGGGTTCCCAATTCACCCCTCCACTTT
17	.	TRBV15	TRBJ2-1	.	CATSRDTPQDGYNEQFF	TGTGCCACCAGCAGAGATACTCCACAGGACGGGTACAATGAGCAGTTCTTC
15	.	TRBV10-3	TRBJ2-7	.	CAIREDRVSSYEQYF	TGTGCCATCAGAGAGGACCGCGTCAGCTCCTACGAGCAGTACTTC
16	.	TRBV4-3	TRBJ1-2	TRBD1	CASSQVMGQGNYGYTF	TGCGCCAGCAGCCAAGTAATGGGACAGGGGAACTATGGCTACACCTTC
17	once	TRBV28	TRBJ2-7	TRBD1	CASSLVTWGQGSYEQYF	TGTGCCAGCAGTTTAGTGACTTGGGGACAGGGGTCCTACGAGCAGTACTTC
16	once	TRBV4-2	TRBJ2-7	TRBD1	CASSRLSRDRGLEQYF	TGTGCCAGCAGCCGGCTCTCCAGGGACAGGGGGCTCGAGCAGTACTTC